The 23 T cell receptor beta chains below come from one sample, sequenced in a study of beta chain features in type 1 diabetes. Expressed TCRB transcripts got sequenced, as all isolated RNA was reverse transcribed. Profiling relied on immunoSEQ multiplex PCR, and the TCRdb table lists in-frame clones only, not all of them. Counted here are some 900,000 clones, 17% occurring once; the ten biggest clones make up 0.02% to 0.025%. The sequenced material came from naive CD4+ T cells from blood. The receptors were gathered from a woman in her late teens or twenties in good health.

The genes are TRBV7-2 and TRBJ2-4, with TRBD1 identical over 9 bases. CDR1 and CDR2 (germline): SGHTA, FQGNSA. The CDR3 covers 15 residues. V was clipped by 1 base and J by 5 bases; unmatched bases: 3. CDR3: CASSLVTGGENIQYF. The CDR3 DNA is TGTGCCAGCAGCTTAGTGACAGGGGGGGAAAACATTCAGTACTTC.

The chain carries TRBV6-6 and TRBJ1-2, with no clear D. The CDR3 totals 15 residues. The V and J ends lost 4 bases and 3 bases respectively, with 15 bases between them. Germline V lookup: CDR1 MNHNY, CDR2 SVGAGI (reference sequence). The DNA for the CDR3 is TGTGCCAGCAGTTTTAGGTACCTGGGTGACTATGGCTACACCTTC. Its translation: CASSFRYLGDYGYTF.

This chain links TRBV6-5 with TRBJ2-5; D possibly corresponds to TRBD1 (6 bases). The CDR3 extends over 14 amino acids. Trimming stripped 5 bases from V and 5 bases from J, with 15 bases between. Germline CDR1 and CDR2: MNHEY and SVGAGI. CDR3 residues: CASSAPTGLETQYF. CDR3 DNA: TGTGCCAGCAGTGCGCCTACAGGGCTGGAGACCCAGTACTTC.

The V call is TRBV29-1, the J call TRBJ2-1; 8 nucleotides align to TRBD2. The CDR3 runs 14 residues. V trimming: 3 bases; J trimming: 10 bases; junction bases outside the gene matches: 11. CDR1 and CDR2 (germline): SQVTM, ANQGSEA. Here the CDR3 DNA reads TGCAGCGTTGAGTATGCGGCTAGCGGGCAAGAGCAGTTCTTC. Its protein is CSVEYAASGQEQFF.

In its sample, this clone was seen a few times. The rearrangement uses TRBV5-1 and TRBJ2-4; possible D gene TRBD1, 5 bases. V was shortened by 0 bases and J by 0 bases, with 13 bases between the two germline ends. Germline V gives CDR1 SGHRS, CDR2 YFSETQ. The CDR3 has 17 residues. CDR3 sequence: CASSLGDSFLAKNIQYF. The DNA of the CDR3 is TGCGCCAGCAGCTTGGGAGACAGTTTTCTAGCCAAAAACATTCAGTACTTC.

The chain employs TRBV29-1 and TRBJ2-1; 7 positions match TRBD1. CDR1 is SQVTM and CDR2 is ANQGSEA in the germline V gene. The CDR3 totals 15 residues. The V gene end was trimmed by 1 base and the J gene end by 9 bases; junction bases not matched to a gene: 12. The DNA for the CDR3 is TGCAGCGTTGAAGTTACGGGACAGACGACCAGTGAGCAGTTCTTC. It specifies CSVEVTGQTTSEQFF.

This clone turned up a few times. The chain has TRBV5-6 and TRBJ2-3; D is uncertain. Per germline, CDR1 SGHDT and CDR2 YYEEEE. V dropped 4 bases and J dropped 5 bases, with 8 bases sitting between them. The CDR3 has 12 residues. CDR3 sequence (DNA): TGTGCCAGCAGCCCGCTAGGAGATACGCAGTATTTT. As protein: CASSPLGDTQYF.

Remarks on this clone: Other nucleotide sequences in the sample specify the same CDR3. This chain joins TRBV5-1 and TRBJ2-3, with 7 bases fitting TRBD1. The CDR3 spans 14 residues. Germline values: CDR1 SGHRS, CDR2 YFSETQ. V gave up 4 bases and J gave up 0 bases; unmatched junction bases: 2. The CDR3 nucleotides read TGCGCCAGCAGCCGACAGGGTAGCACAGATACGCAGTATTTT. Protein sequence: CASSRQGSTDTQYF.

The chain uses TRBV27 and TRBJ2-7; 7 bases fit TRBD1. The length of the CDR3 is 15 residues. With 8 bases clipped from V and 3 bases from J, the junction kept 13 bases outside the gene matches. Germline V lookup: CDR1 MNHEY, CDR2 SMNVEV (reference sequence). CDR3 coding DNA: TGTGCCAGCTGGGGGTCCGGGACAGCCCACTACGAGCAGTACTTC. It yields the protein CASWGSGTAHYEQYF.

This clone was seen a few times. This chain links TRBV4-2 with TRBJ2-7; 8 nucleotides match TRBD2. Germline CDR1 LGHNA, CDR2 YNFKEQ. Unmatched junction bases numbered 9, after V lost 1 base and J lost 1 base. The CDR3 totals 17 residues. CDR3: CASSQGVLAGRSYEQYF. CDR3 nucleotide sequence: TGTGCCAGCAGCCAAGGAGTCTTAGCGGGAAGGTCCTACGAGCAGTACTTC.

The chain links TRBV7-2 to TRBJ2-5; 12 nucleotides match TRBD2. Germline values: CDR1 SGHTA, CDR2 FQGNSA. The ends lost 5 bases at V and 7 bases at J; junction bases unmatched: 8. The CDR3 totals 15 residues. CDR3 bases: TGTGCCAGCAGCCAGAGCCTAGCGGGAGGGGGGACCCAGTACTTC. Amino acids: CASSQSLAGGGTQYF.

The chain couples TRBV18 to TRBJ1-4; D is unclear. V lost 2 bases and J 8 bases, leaving 9 bases between the germline ends. CDR1 KGHSH and CDR2 LQKENI come from the germline V gene. The CDR3 is 13 amino acids. In DNA form, the CDR3 reads TGTGCCAGCTCACCAGAAATGGACGAAAAACTGTTTTTT. This gives the protein CASSPEMDEKLFF.

In its sample, this clone was seen a few times. This chain joins TRBV6-6 and TRBJ2-7; D may be TRBD2 (5 bases). The CDR3 loop spans 15 amino acids. V lost 5 bases and J 4 bases, leaving 18 bases between the germline ends. Germline assignment: CDR1 MNHNY and CDR2 SVGAGI (reference sequence). DNA for the CDR3: TGTGCCAGCAGTCAATCCCTCCTGAGGGCTTACGAGCAGTACTTC. As protein: CASSQSLLRAYEQYF.

The chain carries TRBV7-8 and TRBJ1-5, with TRBD1 matching over 7 bases. CDR3 length: 14 residues. Germline trimming cut 3 bases from V and 10 bases from J; bases unmatched to any gene: 9. The germline gives CDR1 SGHVS, CDR2 FQNEAQ. CDR3 loop: CASSLRGLQGPQHF. The CDR3 DNA follows: TGTGCCAGCAGCTTGAGGGGGCTCCAAGGACCCCAGCATTTT.

The chain carries TRBV4-1 and TRBJ2-1, with D perhaps TRBD1 or TRBD2 (5 bases each). V lost 3 bases and J 2 bases, leaving 11 bases between the germline ends. The length of the CDR3 is 15 residues. Looked up from germline, CDR1 is MGHRA and CDR2 is YSYEKL. The CDR3 region has the DNA TGCGCCAGCAGCCAGGGACGGGCAACCTACAATGAGCAGTTCTTC. As protein: CASSQGRATYNEQFF.

J is TRBJ2-6 and V is TRBV27; D unclear. This CDR3 spans 14 amino acids. Deletions cut 6 bases from V and 0 bases from J, with 6 bases between. Per germline, CDR1 MNHEY and CDR2 SMNVEV (reference sequence). The CDR3 protein is CASRDYSGANVLTF. The CDR3 nucleotides read TGTGCCAGCAGGGATTACTCTGGGGCCAACGTCCTGACTTTC. The variable domain in full, completed from reference TRBV27 and TRBJ2-6, reads EAQVTQNPRYLITVTGKKLTVTCSQNMNHEYMSWYRQDPGLGLRQIYYSMNVEVTDKGDVPEGYKVSRKEKRNFPLILESPSPNQTSLYFCASRDYSGANVLTFGAGSRLTVL.

The chain joins TRBV5-1 to TRBJ2-7, with 9 bases lining up with TRBD1. In germline, CDR1 is SGHRS, CDR2 YFSETQ. The CDR3 consists of 14 residues. J lost 3 bases, V lost 2 bases, and 3 bases had no gene match. The CDR3 region is CASSFRDRVYEQYF. The CDR3 DNA sequence: TGCGCCAGCAGCTTCCGGGACAGGGTCTACGAGCAGTACTTC.

This chain uses TRBV10-3 with TRBJ2-3; the D is unclear. V lost 6 bases to trimming and J lost 4 bases, with 5 bases between them. Germline values: CDR1 ENHRY, CDR2 SYGVKD. CDR3 size: 11 residues. The CDR3 is CAISTPDTQYF. The CDR3 bases are TGTGCCATCAGCACCCCAGATACGCAGTATTTT.

The chain links TRBV14 to TRBJ2-7, with D tentatively TRBD2 (6 bases). Germline V lookup: CDR1 SGHDN, CDR2 FVKESK. V was cut by 5 bases and J by 4 bases, with 6 bases left in between. The CDR3 covers 11 residues. The chain's CDR3 is CASSGGYEQYF. In DNA form, the CDR3 reads TGTGCCAGCAGCGGAGGGTACGAGCAGTACTTC.

The genes are TRBV5-4 and TRBJ2-7, with D possibly being TRBD2 (6 bases). Germline V gives CDR1 SGHNT, CDR2 YYREEE (reference sequence). The CDR3 totals 15 residues. V gave up 4 bases and J gave up 4 bases, with 18 bases separating them. Written as DNA, the CDR3 is TGTGCCAGCAGCCACGGGTTACGGGCGGGATACGAGCAGTACTTC. Encoded protein: CASSHGLRAGYEQYF.

This clone has more than one count but fewer than ten. V is TRBV4-2 and J is TRBJ2-1; D uncertain. Germline loops: CDR1 LGHNA, CDR2 YNFKEQ. The CDR3 covers 14 residues. Trimming removed 3 bases from V and 6 bases from J, with 12 bases in between. The chain's CDR3 is CASSQGSGTNEQFF. DNA for the CDR3: TGTGCCAGCAGCCAGGGGTCAGGTACCAATGAGCAGTTCTTC.

This clone was found a few times. The V call is TRBV18, the J call TRBJ2-1; TRBD1 or TRBD2 may be the D gene (6 bases each). V was clipped by 2 bases and J by 6 bases, with 17 bases between them. The CDR3 sequence is 16 residues long. Germline values: CDR1 KGHSH, CDR2 LQKENI. The CDR3 sequence: CASSPSGAVVGNEQFF. CDR3 nucleotide sequence: TGTGCCAGCTCACCATCGGGGGCGGTTGTGGGCAATGAGCAGTTCTTC.

This clone was observed a few times. The chain links TRBV28 to TRBJ2-5, with 7 bases identical to TRBD2. Per the germline V gene, CDR1 is MDHEN and CDR2 is SYDVKM. The V and J ends lost 3 bases and 2 bases, in that order; junction bases with no gene match: 12. There are 17 residues in the CDR3. Written as DNA, the CDR3 is TGTGCCAGCAGTTTTGACCTCATAGCGGGTGCACAAGAGACCCAGTACTTC. Translation gives CASSFDLIAGAQETQYF. The complete variable domain, with remaining parts taken from reference TRBV28 and TRBJ2-5, reads DVKVTQSSRYLVKRTGEKVFLECVQDMDHENMFWYRQDPGLGLRLIYFSYDVKMKEKGDIPEGYSVSREKKERFSLILESASTNQTSMYLCASSFDLIAGAQETQYFGPGTRLLVL.